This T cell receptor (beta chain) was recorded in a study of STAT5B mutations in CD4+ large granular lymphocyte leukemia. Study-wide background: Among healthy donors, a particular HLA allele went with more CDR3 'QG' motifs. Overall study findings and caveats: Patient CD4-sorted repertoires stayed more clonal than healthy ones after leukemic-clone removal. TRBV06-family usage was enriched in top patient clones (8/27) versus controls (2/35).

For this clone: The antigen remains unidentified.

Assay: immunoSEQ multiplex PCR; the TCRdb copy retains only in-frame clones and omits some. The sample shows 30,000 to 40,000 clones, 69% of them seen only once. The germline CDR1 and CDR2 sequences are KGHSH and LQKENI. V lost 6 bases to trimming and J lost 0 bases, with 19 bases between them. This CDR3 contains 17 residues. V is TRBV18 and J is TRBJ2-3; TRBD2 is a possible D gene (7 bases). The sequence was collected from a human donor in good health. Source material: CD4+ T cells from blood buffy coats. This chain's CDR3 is CASSPLRGASSTDTQYF. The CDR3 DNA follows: TGTGCCAGCTCGCCCCTTCGGGGGGCCTCTAGCACAGATACGCAGTATTTT.